This record concerns one T cell receptor beta chain sequence. The antigen remains undetermined. This sample was taken from a study of blood T cells in healthy people across ages. Points from the study as a whole: TCR beta diversity per million T cells fell roughly linearly with age. In these data, TCR beta diversity tracked strongly with naive T cell percentage.

Trimming took 5 bases from V and 4 from J, leaving 8 bases between them. This CDR3 has 12 residues. Germline V lookup: CDR1 MGHDK, CDR2 SYGVNS. It was with a sample-barcoded 5' primer and a J-beta primer mix that a second PCR of roughly 7 to 12 cycles was run. Tags on each cDNA molecule came from a template-switch adaptor with 12 random nucleotides. TCRdb used MiXCR to reprocess the 5' RACE reads, holding one entry per CDR3 protein. Among around 800,000 distinct CDR3 sequences listed, about half were seen once. With each sample, at least 5 micrograms of total RNA were extracted. This TCR was recovered from a man older than 75 in good health. Sequencing input: blood. The chain couples TRBV25-1 to TRBJ1-1; no firm D call. This chain's CDR3 is CASSISGTEAFF. The CDR3 DNA sequence: TGTGCCAGCAGTATCTCGGGCACTGAAGCTTTCTTT.